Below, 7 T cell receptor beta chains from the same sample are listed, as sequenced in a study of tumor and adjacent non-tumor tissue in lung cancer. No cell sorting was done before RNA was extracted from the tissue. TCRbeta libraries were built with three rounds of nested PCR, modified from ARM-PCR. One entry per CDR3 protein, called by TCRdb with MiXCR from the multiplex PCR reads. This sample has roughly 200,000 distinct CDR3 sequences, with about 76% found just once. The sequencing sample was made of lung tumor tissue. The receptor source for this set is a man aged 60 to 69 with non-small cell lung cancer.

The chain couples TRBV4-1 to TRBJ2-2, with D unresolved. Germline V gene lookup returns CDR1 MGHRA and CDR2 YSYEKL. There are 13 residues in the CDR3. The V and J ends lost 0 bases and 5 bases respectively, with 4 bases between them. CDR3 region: CASSQEVTGELFF. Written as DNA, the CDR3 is TGCGCCAGCAGCCAAGAGGTAACCGGGGAGCTGTTTTTT.

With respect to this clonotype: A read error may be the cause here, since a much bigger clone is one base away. The CDR3 DNA reads TGCAGTGCTTTCCTCGGGAGCGGAAAGACCCAGTACTTC. Translating it yields CSAFLGSGKTQYF. The chain couples TRBV20-1 to TRBJ2-5; a possible D gene is TRBD2 (6 bases). Germline-derived CDR1 and CDR2 are DFQATT and SNEGSKA (reference sequence). Trimming left V 5 bases short and J 6 bases short, with 16 bases between. There are 13 residues in the CDR3.

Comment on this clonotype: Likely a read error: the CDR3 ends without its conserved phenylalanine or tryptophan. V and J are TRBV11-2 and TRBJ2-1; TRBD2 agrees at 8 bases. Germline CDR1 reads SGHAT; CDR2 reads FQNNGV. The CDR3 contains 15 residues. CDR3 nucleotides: TGCGCCAGCAGCTTAGGGGCGGGGGGCGGTAATGAGCAGTTCCTC. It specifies CASSLGAGGGNEQFL.

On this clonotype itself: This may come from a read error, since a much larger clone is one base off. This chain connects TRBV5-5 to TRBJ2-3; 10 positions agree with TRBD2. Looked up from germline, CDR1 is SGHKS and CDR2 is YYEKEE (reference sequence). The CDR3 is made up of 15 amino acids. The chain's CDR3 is CANSFLAGATDTQYF. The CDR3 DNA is TGTGCCAACAGCTTCCTAGCGGGAGCAACAGATACGCAGTATTTT.

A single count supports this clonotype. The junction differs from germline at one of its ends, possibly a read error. CDR3 amino acids: CNVEEGDTVTGELFF. The CDR3 nucleotides read TGCAACGTAGAAGAGGGGGACACGGTCACCGGGGAACTGTTTTTT. The V gene is TRBV29-1, the J gene TRBJ2-2; a possible D gene is TRBD1 (6 bases). Germline CDR1 SQVTM, CDR2 ANQGSEA. The CDR3 consists of 15 residues.

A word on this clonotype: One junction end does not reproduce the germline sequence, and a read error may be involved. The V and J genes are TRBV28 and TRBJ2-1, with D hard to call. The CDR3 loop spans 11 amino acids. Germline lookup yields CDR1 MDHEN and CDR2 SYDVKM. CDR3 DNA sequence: TGTACCAGCAGTTTGGGTGAGGTGCAGTTCTTC. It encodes CTSSLGEVQFF.

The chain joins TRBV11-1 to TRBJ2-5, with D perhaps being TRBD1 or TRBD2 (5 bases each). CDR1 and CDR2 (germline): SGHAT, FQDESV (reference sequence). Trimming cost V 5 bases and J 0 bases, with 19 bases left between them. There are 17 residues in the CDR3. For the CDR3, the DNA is TGTGCCAGCAGCGTCGACATGGGGGTTGAGTACCAAGAGACCCAGTACTTC. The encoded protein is CASSVDMGVEYQETQYF.